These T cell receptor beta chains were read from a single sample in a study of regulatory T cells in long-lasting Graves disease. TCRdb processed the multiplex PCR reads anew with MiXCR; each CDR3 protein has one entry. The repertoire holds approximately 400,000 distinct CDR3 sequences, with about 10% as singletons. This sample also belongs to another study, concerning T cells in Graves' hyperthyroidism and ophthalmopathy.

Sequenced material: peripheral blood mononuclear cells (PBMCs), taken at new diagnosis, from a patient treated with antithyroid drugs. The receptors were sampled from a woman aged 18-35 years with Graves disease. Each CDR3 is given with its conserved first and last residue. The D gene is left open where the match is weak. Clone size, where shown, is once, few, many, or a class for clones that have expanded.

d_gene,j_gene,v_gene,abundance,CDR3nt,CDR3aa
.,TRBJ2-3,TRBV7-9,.,TGTGCCAGCAGCTCACCGAGGGGGGGGAGCCTATACACAGATACGCAGTATTTT,CASSSPRGGSLYTDTQYF
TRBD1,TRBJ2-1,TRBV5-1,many,TGCGCCAGCAGCTTGGCCTCAGGGACAGGGAACTACAATGAGCAGTTCTTC,CASSLASGTGNYNEQFF
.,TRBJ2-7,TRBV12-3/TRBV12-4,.,TGTGCCAGCAGTTTCGGTGCCGGGTTCGAGCAGTACTTC,CASSFGAGFEQYF
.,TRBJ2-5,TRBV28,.,TGTGCCAGCAGTTCCTGGTCCTCGCGAGGGAGCCAAGAGACCCAGTACTTC,CASSSWSSRGSQETQYF
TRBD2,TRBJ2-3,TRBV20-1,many,TGCAGTGCTAGAGAGGGTAGCGGGGACTCAGATACGCAGTATTTT,CSAREGSGDSDTQYF
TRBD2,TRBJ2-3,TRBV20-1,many,TGCAGTGCTCTAGCGGGAGAGAGCACAGATACGCAGTATTTT,CSALAGESTDTQYF
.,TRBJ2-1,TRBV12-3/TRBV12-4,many,TGTGCCAGCACCCCCGCTTTGGGCTACAATGAGCAGTTCTTC,CASTPALGYNEQFF
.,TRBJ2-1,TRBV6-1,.,TGTGCCAGCAGTCAGGGGAAATTGGAGTTCTTC,CASSQGKLEFF
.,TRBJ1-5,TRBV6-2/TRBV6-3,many,TGTGCCAGCAGTTACTATTCGGGCAATCAGCCCCAGCATTTT,CASSYYSGNQPQHF
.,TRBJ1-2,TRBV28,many,TGTGCCAGCAGTTTATTAAGGCAGGGTGGCTATGGCTACACCTTC,CASSLLRQGGYGYTF
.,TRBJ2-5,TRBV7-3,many,TGTGCCAGCAGCTTAACACTGTCCGGAGAGACCCAGTACTTC,CASSLTLSGETQYF
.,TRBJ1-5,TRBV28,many,TGTGCCAGCTCCCCTCTTAGACCGACAGATAATCAGCCCCAGCATTTT,CASSPLRPTDNQPQHF
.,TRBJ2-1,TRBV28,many,TGTGCCAGCCGCCAAAGGGGGGGGGGATCAAATGAGCAGTTCTTC,CASRQRGGGSNEQFF
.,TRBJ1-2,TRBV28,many,TGTGCCAGCAGTTTATATGGGGGATCGTCCTATGGCTACACCTTC,CASSLYGGSSYGYTF
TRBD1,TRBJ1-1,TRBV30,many,TGTGCCTGGCAGACAGGGATCTCCCTGAACACTGAAGCTTTCTTT,CAWQTGISLNTEAFF
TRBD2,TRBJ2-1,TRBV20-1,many,TGCAGTGCTAGCTCCCTAGCGGGGGGATCTTACAATGAGCAGTTCTTC,CSASSLAGGSYNEQFF
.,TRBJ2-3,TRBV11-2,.,TGTGCCAGCAGCCCCGAGGGGGGGAGGGTGGCAGATACGCAGTATTTT,CASSPEGGRVADTQYF
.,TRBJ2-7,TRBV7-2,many,TGTGCCAGCAGCTCACCTCTCGTTAGGTCTTCCTACGAGCAGTACTTC,CASSSPLVRSSYEQYF
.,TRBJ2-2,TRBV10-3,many,TGTGCCATCAGTGAGGAGGCTCGGGACACCGGGGAGCTGTTTTTT,CAISEEARDTGELFF
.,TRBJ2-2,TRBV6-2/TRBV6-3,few,TGTGCCAGCAGACAAGAGAGAGAGGCCGGGGAGCTGTTTTTT,CASRQEREAGELFF
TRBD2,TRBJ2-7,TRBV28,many,TGTGCCAGCAGTTTTCCCGGGAGGGGTTGGTACGAGCAGTACTTC,CASSFPGRGWYEQYF
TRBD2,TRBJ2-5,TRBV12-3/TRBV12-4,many,TGTGCCAGCAGTTCGACTAGCGGGGGGCTAGGGGAGACCCAGTACTTC,CASSSTSGGLGETQYF